This is a list of T cell receptor beta chains from one sample in a study of shared clonotypes between healthy human individuals. Sequencing used immunoSEQ multiplex PCR; TCRdb keeps in-frame clones, though not all of them. Altogether roughly 2.6 million clones are present, approximately 92% being singletons, with the ten largest covering 0.13% to 0.15%. The sample was naive CD4+ T cells sorted from blood. The receptors were gathered from a man aged 18 to 35 in good health. Both conserved end residues are part of each CDR3. A D gene is named only where the DNA matches it firmly. Clone sizes are given selectively: once, few, many, or a class where the clone is expanded.

V gene	J gene	D gene	clone size	CDR3 DNA	CDR3 protein
TRBV6-5	TRBJ1-2	NA	NA	TGTGCCAGCAGTCGGGGACCGCAGGGTGGCTACACCTTC	CASSRGPQGGYTF
TRBV5-1	TRBJ2-5	TRBD2	NA	TGCGCCAGCAGCCTCCCAGATGGGGGGGTGACTCAAGAGACCCAGTACTTC	CASSLPDGGVTQETQYF
TRBV7-2	TRBJ2-7	NA	NA	TGTGCCAGCAGCCTAAAGAGCTCCTACGAGCAGTACTTC	CASSLKSSYEQYF
TRBV6-5	TRBJ1-1	TRBD1	few	TGTGCCAGCAGCCGACAGGGTCAGAACACTGAAGCTTTCTTT	CASSRQGQNTEAFF
TRBV9	TRBJ2-2	NA	once	TGTGCCAGCAGCGTAAGTTTAAGAAACACCGGGGAGCTGTTTTTT	CASSVSLRNTGELFF
TRBV5-1	TRBJ2-5	NA	NA	TGCGCCAGCAGCAAACCGGGACTCCAAGAGACCCAGTACTTC	CASSKPGLQETQYF
TRBV6-6	TRBJ2-7	TRBD1	once	TGTGCCAGCAGTTACTCGACAGGGGCCGAGCAGTACTTC	CASSYSTGAEQYF
TRBV6-5	TRBJ1-1	NA	NA	TGTGCCAGCAGTTACGGACAGATAAAGAACACTGAAGCTTTCTTT	CASSYGQIKNTEAFF
TRBV7-9	TRBJ1-1	NA	NA	TGTGCCAGCAGCTTAGAAGCGGGGGGCACTGAAGCTTTCTTT	CASSLEAGGTEAFF
TRBV11-3	TRBJ2-1	NA	NA	TGTGCCAGCAGCTCTCAAGGAGGGGAAGTAGGCAATGAGCAGTTCTTC	CASSSQGGEVGNEQFF
TRBV7-2	TRBJ2-7	NA	NA	TGTGCCAGCAGCTTAGGGACTGGATCCTACGAGCAGTACTTC	CASSLGTGSYEQYF
TRBV2	TRBJ1-5	NA	few	TGTGCCAGCAGTGAGGGCAGCAATCAGCCCCAGCATTTT	CASSEGSNQPQHF
TRBV7-9	TRBJ1-1	NA	few	TGTGCCAGCAGCCCCCTCACAGCTGAAGCTTTCTTT	CASSPLTAEAFF
TRBV5-1	TRBJ1-1	NA	NA	TGCGCCAGCAGCTATCAACAGGGTGGTACCACTGAAGCTTTCTTT	CASSYQQGGTTEAFF
TRBV30	TRBJ2-7	TRBD2	NA	TGTGCCTGGAGTCCCGGGGGGGTGACCTACGAGCAGTACTTC	CAWSPGGVTYEQYF
TRBV5-1	TRBJ1-1	NA	NA	TGCGCCAGCAGCTTGGGAGGGTTGCGCACTGAAGCTTTCTTT	CASSLGGLRTEAFF